This T cell receptor beta chain was recovered during a study of immune cell composition in non-small cell lung cancer. Across the study: Tumours were mainly lung adenocarcinoma or squamous cell carcinoma.

Frozen unsorted single-cell suspensions supplied the genomic DNA. Measured with immunoSEQ multiplex PCR; TCRdb has only the in-frame clones, and not every one. Found here are thousands of clones, roughly 74% of them singletons; the top ten hold 13% to 15%. By its share, this clone is medium-sized (0.01 to 0.1%). The antigen remains undetermined. The V gene lost 4 bases and the J gene lost 5 bases, with 10 bases spanning the gap. CDR3 length: 12 amino acids. CDR1 is SGDLS and CDR2 is YYNGEE in the germline V gene. Study-wide points: Tumour-reactive clones were not shown to match dominant in vivo tumour clones. Tumour-associated clones >0.5% occurred in 25% to 40% of adenocarcinomas, about 80% of squamous.

The specimen was lung tumor tissue. V is TRBV9 and J is TRBJ2-7, with D possibly TRBD2 on 5 matching bases. The sequence derives from a human donor with non-small cell lung cancer. CDR3 residues: CASSPGFNEQYF. The DNA for the CDR3 is TGTGCCAGCAGCCCGGGGTTCAACGAGCAGTACTTC.